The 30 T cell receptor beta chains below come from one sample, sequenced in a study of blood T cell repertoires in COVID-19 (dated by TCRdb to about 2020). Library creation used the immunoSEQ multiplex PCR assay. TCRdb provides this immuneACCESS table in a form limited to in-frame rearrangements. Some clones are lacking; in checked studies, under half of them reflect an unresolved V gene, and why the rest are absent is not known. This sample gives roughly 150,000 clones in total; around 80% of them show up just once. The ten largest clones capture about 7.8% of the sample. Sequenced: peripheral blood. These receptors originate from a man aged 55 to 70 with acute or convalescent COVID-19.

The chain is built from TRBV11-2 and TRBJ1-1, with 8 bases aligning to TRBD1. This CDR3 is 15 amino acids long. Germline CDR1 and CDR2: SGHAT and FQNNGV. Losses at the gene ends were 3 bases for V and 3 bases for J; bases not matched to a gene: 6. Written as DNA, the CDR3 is TGTGCCAGCAGCTTGATGGCAGGGGGCTACACTGAAGCTTTCTTT. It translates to CASSLMAGGYTEAFF.

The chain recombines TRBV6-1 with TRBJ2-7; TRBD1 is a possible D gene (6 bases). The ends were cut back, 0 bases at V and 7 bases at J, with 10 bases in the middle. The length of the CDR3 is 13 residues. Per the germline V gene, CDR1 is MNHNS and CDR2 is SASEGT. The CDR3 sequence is CASSEAADSEQYF. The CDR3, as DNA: TGTGCCAGCAGTGAAGCCGCGGACAGTGAGCAGTACTTC.

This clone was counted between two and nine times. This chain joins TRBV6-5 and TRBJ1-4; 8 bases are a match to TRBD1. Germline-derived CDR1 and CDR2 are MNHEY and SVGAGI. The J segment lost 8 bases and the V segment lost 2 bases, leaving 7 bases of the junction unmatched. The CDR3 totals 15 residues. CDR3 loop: CASSYGQGLGEKLFF. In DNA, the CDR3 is TGTGCCAGCAGTTACGGACAGGGCCTCGGCGAAAAACTGTTTTTT.

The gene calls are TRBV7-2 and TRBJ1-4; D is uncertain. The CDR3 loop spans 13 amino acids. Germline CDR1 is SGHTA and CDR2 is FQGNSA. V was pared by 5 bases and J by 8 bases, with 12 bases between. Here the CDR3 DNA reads TGTGCCAGCAGCACCGGGATGAGGGAAAAACTGTTTTTT. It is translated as CASSTGMREKLFF.

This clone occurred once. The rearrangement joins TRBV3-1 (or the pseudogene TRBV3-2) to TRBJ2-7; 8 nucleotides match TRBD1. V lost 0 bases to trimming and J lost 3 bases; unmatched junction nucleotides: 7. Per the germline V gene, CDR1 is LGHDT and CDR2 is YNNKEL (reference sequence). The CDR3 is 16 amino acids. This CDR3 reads CASSQDNPDRGYEQYF. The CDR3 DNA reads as TGTGCCAGCAGCCAAGATAATCCCGACAGGGGCTACGAGCAGTACTTC.

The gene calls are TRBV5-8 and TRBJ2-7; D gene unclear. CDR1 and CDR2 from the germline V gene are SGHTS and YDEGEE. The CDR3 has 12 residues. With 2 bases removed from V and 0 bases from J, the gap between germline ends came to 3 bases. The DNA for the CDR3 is TGTGCCAGCAGCTTTAGCTCCTACGAGCAGTACTTC. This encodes CASSFSSYEQYF.

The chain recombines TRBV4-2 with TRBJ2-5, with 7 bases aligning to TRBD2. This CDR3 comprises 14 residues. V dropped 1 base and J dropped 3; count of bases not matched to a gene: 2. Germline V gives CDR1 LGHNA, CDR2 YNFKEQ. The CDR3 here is CASSQGTREETQYF. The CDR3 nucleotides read TGTGCCAGCAGCCAAGGGACTAGAGAAGAGACCCAGTACTTC.

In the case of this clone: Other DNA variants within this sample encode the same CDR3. CDR3 in DNA: TGTGCCAGCAGCGTCTACGAGCAGTACTTC. Translation gives CASSVYEQYF. This chain links TRBV2 with TRBJ2-7; D is unresolved. The CDR3 is made up of 10 amino acids. With 6 bases removed from V and 3 bases from J, the gap between germline ends came to 3 bases. CDR1 and CDR2 from the germline V gene are SNHLY and FYNNEI.

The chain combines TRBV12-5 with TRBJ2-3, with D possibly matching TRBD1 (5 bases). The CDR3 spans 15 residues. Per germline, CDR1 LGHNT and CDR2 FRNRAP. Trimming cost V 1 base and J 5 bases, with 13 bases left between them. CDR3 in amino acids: CASGLAQGRVDTQYF. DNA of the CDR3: TGTGCTAGTGGTTTGGCCCAGGGTCGGGTAGATACGCAGTATTTT.

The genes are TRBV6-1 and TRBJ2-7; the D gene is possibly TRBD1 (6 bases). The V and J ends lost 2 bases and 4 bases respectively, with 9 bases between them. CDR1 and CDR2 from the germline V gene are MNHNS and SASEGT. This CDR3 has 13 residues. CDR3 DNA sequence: TGTGCCAGCAGTGAAATTAGGGGGTACGAGCAGTACTTC. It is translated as CASSEIRGYEQYF.

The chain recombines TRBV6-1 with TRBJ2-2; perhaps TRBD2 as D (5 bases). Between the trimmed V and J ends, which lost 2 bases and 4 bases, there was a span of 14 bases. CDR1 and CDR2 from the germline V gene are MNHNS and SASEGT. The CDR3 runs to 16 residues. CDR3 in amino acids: CASSERAGRSTGELFF. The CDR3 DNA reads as TGTGCCAGCAGTGAAAGGGCGGGCAGGAGCACCGGGGAGCTGTTTTTT.

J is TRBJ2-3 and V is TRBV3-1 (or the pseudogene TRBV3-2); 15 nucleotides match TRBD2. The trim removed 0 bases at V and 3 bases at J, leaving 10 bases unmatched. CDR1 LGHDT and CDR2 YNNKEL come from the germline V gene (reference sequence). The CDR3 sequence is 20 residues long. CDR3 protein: CASSQDSPGLAGGGTDTQYF. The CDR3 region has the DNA TGTGCCAGCAGCCAAGATTCCCCGGGACTAGCGGGGGGAGGGACAGATACGCAGTATTTT.

The CDR3 region has the DNA TGTGCCACAACTCCGGTTGTCACCCCCGAGCAGTACTTC. This sequence encodes CATTPVVTPEQYF. The V call is TRBV27, the J call TRBJ2-7; D is unclear. The CDR3 extends over 13 amino acids. Trimming pared 10 bases from V and 6 bases from J, leaving 19 bases between. Germline CDR1 and CDR2: MNHEY and SMNVEV (reference sequence).

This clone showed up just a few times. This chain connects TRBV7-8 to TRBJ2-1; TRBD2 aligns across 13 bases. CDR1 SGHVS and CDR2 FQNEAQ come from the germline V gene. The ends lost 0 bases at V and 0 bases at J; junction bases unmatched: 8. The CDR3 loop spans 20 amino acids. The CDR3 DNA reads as TGTGCCAGCAGCTTAGCAGCAACTAGCGGGGGGGCCAGCTCCTACAATGAGCAGTTCTTC. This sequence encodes CASSLAATSGGASSYNEQFF. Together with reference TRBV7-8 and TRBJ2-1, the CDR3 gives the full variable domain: GAGVSQSPRYKVAKRGQDVALRCDPISGHVSLFWYQQALGQGPEFLTYFQNEAQLDKSGLPSDRFFAERPEGSVSTLKIQRTQQEDSAVYLCASSLAATSGGASSYNEQFFGPGTRLTVL.

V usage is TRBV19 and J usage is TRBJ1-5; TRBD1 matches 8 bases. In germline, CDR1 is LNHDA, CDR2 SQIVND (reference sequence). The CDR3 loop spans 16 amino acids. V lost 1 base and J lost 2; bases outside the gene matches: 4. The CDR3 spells CASSIGRGLGNQPQHF. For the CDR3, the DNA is TGTGCCAGTAGTATAGGCAGGGGGCTCGGCAATCAGCCCCAGCATTTT.

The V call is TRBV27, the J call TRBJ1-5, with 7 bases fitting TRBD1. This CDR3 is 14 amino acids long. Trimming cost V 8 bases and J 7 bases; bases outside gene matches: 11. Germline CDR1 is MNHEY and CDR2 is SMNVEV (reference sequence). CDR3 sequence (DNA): TGTGCCAGCTCGGACTTAACAGGGGTCCAGCCCCAGCATTTT. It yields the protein CASSDLTGVQPQHF.

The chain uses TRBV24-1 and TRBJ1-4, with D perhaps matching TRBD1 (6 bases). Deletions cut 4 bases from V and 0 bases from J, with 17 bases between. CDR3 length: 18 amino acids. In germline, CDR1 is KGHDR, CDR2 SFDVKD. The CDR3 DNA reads TGTGCCACCAGTGACCCAGGGGAACGGTACGCAACTAATGAAAAACTGTTTTTT. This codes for CATSDPGERYATNEKLFF.

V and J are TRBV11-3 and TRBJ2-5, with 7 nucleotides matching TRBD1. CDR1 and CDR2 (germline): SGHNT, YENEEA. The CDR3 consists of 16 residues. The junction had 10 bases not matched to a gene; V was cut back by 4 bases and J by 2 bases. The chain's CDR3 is CASSSLAPGQQETQYF. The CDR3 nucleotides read TGTGCCAGCAGCTCCCTGGCTCCGGGACAGCAAGAGACCCAGTACTTC.

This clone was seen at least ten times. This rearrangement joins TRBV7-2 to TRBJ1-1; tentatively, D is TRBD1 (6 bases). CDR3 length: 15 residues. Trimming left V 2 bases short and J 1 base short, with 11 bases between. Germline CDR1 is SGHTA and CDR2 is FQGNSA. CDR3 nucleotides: TGTGCCAGCAGCTTACACAGGGTACCGAACACTGAAGCTTTCTTT. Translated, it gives CASSLHRVPNTEAFF.

This chain's CDR3 is CASTPGAGANVLTF. The CDR3 DNA sequence: TGTGCCAGCACCCCCGGGGCTGGGGCCAACGTCCTGACTTTC. The genes are TRBV28 and TRBJ2-6, with TRBD2 as a possible D gene (5 bases). The V gene's germline CDR1 is MDHEN and CDR2 SYDVKM. This CDR3 contains 14 residues. V was cut by 7 bases and J by 2 bases, with 9 bases left in between.

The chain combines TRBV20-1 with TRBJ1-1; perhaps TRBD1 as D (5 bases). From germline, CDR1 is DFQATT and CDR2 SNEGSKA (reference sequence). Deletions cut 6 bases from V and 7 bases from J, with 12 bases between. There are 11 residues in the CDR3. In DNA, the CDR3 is TGCAGTGCCGGTGACAGCTATGAAGCTTTCTTT. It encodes CSAGDSYEAFF.

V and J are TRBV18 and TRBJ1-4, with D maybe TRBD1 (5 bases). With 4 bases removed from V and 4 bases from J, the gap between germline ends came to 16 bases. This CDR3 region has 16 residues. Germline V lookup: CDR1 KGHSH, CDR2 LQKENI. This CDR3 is CASSQNPGTSNEKLFF. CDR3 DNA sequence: TGTGCCAGCTCACAAAACCCCGGGACTAGTAATGAAAAACTGTTTTTT.

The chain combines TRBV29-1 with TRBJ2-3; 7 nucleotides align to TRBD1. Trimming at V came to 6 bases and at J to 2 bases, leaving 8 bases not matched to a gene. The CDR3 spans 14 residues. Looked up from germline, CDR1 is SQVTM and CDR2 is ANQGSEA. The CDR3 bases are TGCAGCGTACGTACAGGGGCAAACACAGATACGCAGTATTTT. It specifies CSVRTGANTDTQYF.

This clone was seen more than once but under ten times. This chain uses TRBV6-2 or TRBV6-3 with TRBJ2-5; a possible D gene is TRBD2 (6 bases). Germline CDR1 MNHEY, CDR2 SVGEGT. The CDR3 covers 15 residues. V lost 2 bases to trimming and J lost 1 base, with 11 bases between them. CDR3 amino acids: CASSYVGSGQETQYF. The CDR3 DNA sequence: TGTGCCAGCAGTTACGTTGGTAGCGGCCAAGAGACCCAGTACTTC.

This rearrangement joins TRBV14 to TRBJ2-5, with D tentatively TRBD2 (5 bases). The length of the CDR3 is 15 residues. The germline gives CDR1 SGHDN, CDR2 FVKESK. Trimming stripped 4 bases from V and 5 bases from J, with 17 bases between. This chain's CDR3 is CASSPRLPMAETQYF. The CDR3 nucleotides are TGTGCCAGCAGCCCCCGACTACCCATGGCGGAGACCCAGTACTTC.

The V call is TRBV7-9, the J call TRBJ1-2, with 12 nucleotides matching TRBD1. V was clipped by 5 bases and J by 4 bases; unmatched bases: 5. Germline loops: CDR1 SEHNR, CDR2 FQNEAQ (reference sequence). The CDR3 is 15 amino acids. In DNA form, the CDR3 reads TGTGCCAGCAGCCCGGGACAGGGGGCCGTCTATGGCTACACCTTC. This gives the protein CASSPGQGAVYGYTF.

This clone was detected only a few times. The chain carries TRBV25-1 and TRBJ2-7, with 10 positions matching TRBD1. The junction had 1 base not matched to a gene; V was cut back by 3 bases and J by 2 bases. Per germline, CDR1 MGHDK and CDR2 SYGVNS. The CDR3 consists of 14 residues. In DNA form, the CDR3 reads TGTGCCAGCAGTGAGGGGACAGGGGCCTACGAGCAGTACTTC. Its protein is CASSEGTGAYEQYF.

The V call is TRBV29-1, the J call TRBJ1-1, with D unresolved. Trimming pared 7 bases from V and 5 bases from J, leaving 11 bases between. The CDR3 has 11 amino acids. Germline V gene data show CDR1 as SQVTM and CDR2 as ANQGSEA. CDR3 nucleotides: TGCAGCGACTATGGTAGGACTGAAGCTTTCTTT. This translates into CSDYGRTEAFF.

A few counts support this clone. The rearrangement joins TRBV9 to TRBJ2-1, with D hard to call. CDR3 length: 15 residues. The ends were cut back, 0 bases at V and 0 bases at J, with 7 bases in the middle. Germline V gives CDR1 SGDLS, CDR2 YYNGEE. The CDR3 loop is CASSVDVSSYNEQFF. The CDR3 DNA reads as TGTGCCAGCAGCGTAGATGTTAGCTCCTACAATGAGCAGTTCTTC.

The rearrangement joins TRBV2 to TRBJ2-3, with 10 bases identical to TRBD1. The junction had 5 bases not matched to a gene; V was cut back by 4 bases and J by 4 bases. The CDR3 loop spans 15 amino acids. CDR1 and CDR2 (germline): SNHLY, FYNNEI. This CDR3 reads CASSGYGTGADTQYF. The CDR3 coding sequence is TGTGCCAGCAGTGGCTACGGGACAGGGGCAGATACGCAGTATTTT.